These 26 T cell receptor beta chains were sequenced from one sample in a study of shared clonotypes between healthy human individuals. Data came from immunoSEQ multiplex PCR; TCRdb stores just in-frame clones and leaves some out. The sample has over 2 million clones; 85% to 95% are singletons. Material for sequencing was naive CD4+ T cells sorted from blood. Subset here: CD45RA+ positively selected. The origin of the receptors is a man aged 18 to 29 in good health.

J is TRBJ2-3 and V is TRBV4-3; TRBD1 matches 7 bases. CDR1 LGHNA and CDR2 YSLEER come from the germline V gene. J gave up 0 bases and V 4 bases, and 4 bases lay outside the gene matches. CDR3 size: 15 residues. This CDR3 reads CASSPRDSSTDTQYF. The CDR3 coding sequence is TGCGCCAGCAGCCCACGGGACAGTAGCACAGATACGCAGTATTTT.

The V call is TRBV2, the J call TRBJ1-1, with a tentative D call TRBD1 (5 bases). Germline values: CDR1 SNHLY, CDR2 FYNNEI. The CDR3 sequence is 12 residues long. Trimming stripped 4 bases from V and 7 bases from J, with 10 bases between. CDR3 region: CASSVAGLEAFF. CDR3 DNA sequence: TGTGCCAGCAGTGTCGCAGGGCTTGAAGCTTTCTTT.

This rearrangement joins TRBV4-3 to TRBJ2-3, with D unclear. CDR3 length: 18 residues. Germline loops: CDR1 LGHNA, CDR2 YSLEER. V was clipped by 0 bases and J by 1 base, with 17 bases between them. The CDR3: CASSQDPQSDGGTDTQYF. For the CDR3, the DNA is TGCGCCAGCAGCCAAGATCCGCAGTCTGACGGAGGCACAGATACGCAGTATTTT.

CDR3 sequence (DNA): TGTGCCAGCAGCCCTTTACAGGGCTACAATGAGCAGTTCTTC. It translates to CASSPLQGYNEQFF. The chain uses TRBV14 and TRBJ2-1, with D tentatively TRBD1 (6 bases). V dropped 4 bases and J dropped 3 bases, with 10 bases sitting between them. CDR1 is SGHDN, CDR2 FVKESK, per germline. This CDR3 region has 14 residues.

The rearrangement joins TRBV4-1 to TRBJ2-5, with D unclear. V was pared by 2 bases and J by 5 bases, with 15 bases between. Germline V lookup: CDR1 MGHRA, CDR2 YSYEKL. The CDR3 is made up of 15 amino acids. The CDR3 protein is CASSQRNTSRETQYF. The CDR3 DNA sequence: TGCGCCAGCAGCCAACGTAACACCAGCCGGGAGACCCAGTACTTC.

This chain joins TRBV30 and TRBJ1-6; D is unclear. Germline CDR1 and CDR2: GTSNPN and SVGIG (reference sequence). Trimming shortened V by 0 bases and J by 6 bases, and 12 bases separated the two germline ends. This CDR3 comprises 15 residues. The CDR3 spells CAWSVVTLGNSPLHF. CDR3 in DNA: TGTGCCTGGAGTGTTGTCACCTTGGGTAATTCACCCCTCCACTTT. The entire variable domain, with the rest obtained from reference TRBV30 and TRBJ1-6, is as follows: SQTIHQWPATLVQPVGSPLSLECTVEGTSNPNLYWYRQAAGRGLQLLFYSVGIGQISSEVPQNLSASRPQDRQFILSSKKLLLSDSGFYLCAWSVVTLGNSPLHFGNGTRLTVT.

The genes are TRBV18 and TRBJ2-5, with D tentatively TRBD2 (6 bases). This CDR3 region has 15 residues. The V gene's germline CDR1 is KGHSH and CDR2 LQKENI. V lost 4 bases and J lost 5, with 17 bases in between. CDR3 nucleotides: TGTGCCAGCTCACGACGGGTCAGGGAGGCGGAGACCCAGTACTTC. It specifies CASSRRVREAETQYF. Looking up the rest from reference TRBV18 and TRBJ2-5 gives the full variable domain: NAGVMQNPRHLVRRRGQEARLRCSPMKGHSHVYWYRQLPEEGLKFMVYLQKENIIDESGMPKERFSAEFPKEGPSILRIQQVVRGDSAAYFCASSRRVREAETQYFGPGTRLLVL.

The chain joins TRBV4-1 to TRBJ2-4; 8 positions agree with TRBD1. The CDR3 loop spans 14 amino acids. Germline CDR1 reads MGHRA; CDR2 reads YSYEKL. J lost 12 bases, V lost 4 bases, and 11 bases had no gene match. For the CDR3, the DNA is TGCGCCAGCAGCCCGGAGGGACAGGCGAACCATCAGTACTTC. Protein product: CASSPEGQANHQYF.

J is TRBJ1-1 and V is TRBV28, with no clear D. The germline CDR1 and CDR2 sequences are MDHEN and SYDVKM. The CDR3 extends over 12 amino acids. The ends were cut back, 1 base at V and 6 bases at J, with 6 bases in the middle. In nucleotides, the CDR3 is TGTGCCAGCAGTTTATCAGCGCCTGAAGCTTTCTTT. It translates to CASSLSAPEAFF.

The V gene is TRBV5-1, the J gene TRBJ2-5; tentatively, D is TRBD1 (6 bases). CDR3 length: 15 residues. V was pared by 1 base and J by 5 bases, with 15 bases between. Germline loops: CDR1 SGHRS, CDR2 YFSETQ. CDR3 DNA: TGCGCCAGCAGCTTGATGGGGGCGCTTGGGGAGACCCAGTACTTC. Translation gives CASSLMGALGETQYF.

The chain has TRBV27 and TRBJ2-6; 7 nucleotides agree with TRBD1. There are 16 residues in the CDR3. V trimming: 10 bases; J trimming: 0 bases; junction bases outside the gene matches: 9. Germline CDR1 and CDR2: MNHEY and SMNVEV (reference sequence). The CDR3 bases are TGTGCCACCCGACAGGGTGAGTTCTCTGGGGCCAACGTCCTGACTTTC. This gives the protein CATRQGEFSGANVLTF.

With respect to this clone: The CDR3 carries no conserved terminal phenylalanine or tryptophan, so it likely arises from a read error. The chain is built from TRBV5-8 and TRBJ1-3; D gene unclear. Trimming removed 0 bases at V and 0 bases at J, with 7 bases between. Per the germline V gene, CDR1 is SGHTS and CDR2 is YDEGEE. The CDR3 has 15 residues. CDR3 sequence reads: CASSLDGDSGNTIYL. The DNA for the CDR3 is TGTGCCAGCAGCTTGGATGGGGACTCTGGAAACACCATATATCTT.

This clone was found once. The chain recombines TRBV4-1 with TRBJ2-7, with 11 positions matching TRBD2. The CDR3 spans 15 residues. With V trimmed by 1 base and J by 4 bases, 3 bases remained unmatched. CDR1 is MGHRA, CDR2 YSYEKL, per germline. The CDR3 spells CASSQVTSGTYEQYF. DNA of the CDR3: TGCGCCAGCAGCCAAGTGACTAGCGGGACTTACGAGCAGTACTTC.

This chain's CDR3 is CANRRDRAYNSPLHF. The CDR3, as DNA: TGTGCCAACCGCCGGGACAGGGCCTATAATTCACCCCTCCACTTT. The chain is built from TRBV6-4 and TRBJ1-6, with 9 bases fitting TRBD1. Germline loops: CDR1 MRHNA, CDR2 SNTAGT. V was clipped by 10 bases and J by 2 bases; unmatched bases: 6. CDR3 length: 15 amino acids.

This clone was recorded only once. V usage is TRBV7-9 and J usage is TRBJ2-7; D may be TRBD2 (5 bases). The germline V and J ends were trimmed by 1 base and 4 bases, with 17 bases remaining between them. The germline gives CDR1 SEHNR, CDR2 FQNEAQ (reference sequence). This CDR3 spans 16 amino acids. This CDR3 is CASSLGPSESGYEQYF. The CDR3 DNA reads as TGTGCCAGCAGCTTAGGTCCCTCAGAGTCGGGATACGAGCAGTACTTC.

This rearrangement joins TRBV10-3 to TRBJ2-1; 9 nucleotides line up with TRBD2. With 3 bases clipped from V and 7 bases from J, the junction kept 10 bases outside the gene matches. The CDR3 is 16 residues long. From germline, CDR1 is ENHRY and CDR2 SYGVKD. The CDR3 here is CAISDGSGGIGNEQFF. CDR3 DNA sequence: TGTGCCATCAGTGATGGCAGCGGGGGGATAGGAAATGAGCAGTTCTTC.

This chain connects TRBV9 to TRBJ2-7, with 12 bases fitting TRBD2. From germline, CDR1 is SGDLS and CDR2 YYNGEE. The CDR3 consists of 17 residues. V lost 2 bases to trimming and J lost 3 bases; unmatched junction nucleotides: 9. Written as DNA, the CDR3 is TGTGCCAGCAGCGTTTCTAGCGGGAGGGCCTATGGCTACGAGCAGTACTTC. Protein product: CASSVSSGRAYGYEQYF.

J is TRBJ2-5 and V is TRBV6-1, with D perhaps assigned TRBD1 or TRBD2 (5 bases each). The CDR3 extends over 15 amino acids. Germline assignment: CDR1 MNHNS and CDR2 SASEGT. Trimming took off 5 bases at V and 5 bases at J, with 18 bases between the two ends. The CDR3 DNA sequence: TGTGCCAGCAGTCAGGGCGGGCCAAGTTGGGAGACCCAGTACTTC. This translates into CASSQGGPSWETQYF.

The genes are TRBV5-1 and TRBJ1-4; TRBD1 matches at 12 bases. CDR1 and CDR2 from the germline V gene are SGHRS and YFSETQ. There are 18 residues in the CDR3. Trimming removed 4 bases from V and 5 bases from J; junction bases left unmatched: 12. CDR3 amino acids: CASSPGQGAASMNEKLFF. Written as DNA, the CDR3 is TGCGCCAGCAGCCCGGGACAGGGGGCAGCGTCGATGAATGAAAAACTGTTTTTT.

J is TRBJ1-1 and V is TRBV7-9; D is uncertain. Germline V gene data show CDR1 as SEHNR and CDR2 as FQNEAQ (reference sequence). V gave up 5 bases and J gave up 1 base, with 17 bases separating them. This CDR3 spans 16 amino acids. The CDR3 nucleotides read TGTGCCAGCAGCCTCTCAAATCCGGCCCCGAACACTGAAGCTTTCTTT. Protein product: CASSLSNPAPNTEAFF.

The CDR3 is CASSLDRTGETQYF. For the CDR3, the DNA is TGCGCCAGCAGCTTGGATAGGACAGGAGAGACCCAGTACTTC. The V call is TRBV5-1, the J call TRBJ2-5; 7 nucleotides agree with TRBD1. V dropped 0 bases and J dropped 4; count of bases not matched to a gene: 3. CDR1 and CDR2 from the germline V gene are SGHRS and YFSETQ. The length of the CDR3 is 14 residues.

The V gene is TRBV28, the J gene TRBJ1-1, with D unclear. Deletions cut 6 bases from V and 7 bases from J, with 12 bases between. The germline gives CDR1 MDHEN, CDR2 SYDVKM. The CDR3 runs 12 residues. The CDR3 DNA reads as TGTGCCAGCAGCCAGAGACGGGTTGAAGCTTTCTTT. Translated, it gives CASSQRRVEAFF. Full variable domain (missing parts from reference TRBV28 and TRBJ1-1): DVKVTQSSRYLVKRTGEKVFLECVQDMDHENMFWYRQDPGLGLRLIYFSYDVKMKEKGDIPEGYSVSREKKERFSLILESASTNQTSMYLCASSQRRVEAFFGQGTRLTVV.

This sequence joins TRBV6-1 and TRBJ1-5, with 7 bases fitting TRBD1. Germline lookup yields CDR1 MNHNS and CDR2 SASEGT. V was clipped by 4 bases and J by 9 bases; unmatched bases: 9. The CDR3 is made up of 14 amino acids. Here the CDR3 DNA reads TGTGCCAGCAGTGGGGACAGCCCTCAAGGGCCCCAGCATTTT. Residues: CASSGDSPQGPQHF.

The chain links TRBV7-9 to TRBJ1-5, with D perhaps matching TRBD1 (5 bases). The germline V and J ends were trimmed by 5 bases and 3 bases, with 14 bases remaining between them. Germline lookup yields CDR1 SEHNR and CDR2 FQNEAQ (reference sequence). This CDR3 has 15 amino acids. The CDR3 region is CASSPFRGDNQPQHF. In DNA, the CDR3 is TGTGCCAGCAGCCCGTTCCGGGGGGACAATCAGCCCCAGCATTTT.

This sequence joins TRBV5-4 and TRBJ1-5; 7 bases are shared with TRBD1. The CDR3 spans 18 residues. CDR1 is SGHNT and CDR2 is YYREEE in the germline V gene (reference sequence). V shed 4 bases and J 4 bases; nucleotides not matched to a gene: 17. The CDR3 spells CASSLGVGTRGTNQPQHF. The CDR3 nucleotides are TGTGCCAGCAGCCTCGGAGTAGGGACCAGGGGGACGAATCAGCCCCAGCATTTT.

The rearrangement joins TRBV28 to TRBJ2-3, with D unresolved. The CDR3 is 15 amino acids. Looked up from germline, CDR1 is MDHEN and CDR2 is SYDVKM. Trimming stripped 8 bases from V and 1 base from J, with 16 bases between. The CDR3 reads CASRRDPTRTDTQYF. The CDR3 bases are TGTGCCAGCCGTCGCGACCCCACACGCACAGATACGCAGTATTTT. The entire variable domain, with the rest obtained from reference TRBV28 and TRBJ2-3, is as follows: DVKVTQSSRYLVKRTGEKVFLECVQDMDHENMFWYRQDPGLGLRLIYFSYDVKMKEKGDIPEGYSVSREKKERFSLILESASTNQTSMYLCASRRDPTRTDTQYFGPGTRLTVL.